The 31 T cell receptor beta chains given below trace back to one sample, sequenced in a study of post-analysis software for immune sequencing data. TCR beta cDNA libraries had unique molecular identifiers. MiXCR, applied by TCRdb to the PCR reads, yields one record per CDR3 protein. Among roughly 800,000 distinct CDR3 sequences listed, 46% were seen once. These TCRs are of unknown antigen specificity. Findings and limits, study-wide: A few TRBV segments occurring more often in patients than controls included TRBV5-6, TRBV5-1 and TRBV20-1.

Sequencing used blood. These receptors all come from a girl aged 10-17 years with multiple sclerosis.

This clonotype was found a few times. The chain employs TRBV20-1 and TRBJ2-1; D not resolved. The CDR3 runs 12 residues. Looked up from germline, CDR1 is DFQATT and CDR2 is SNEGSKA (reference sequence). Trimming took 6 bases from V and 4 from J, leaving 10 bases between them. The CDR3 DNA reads TGCAGTGCCCCGGGCCCTTACAATGAGCAGTTCTTC. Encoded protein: CSAPGPYNEQFF.

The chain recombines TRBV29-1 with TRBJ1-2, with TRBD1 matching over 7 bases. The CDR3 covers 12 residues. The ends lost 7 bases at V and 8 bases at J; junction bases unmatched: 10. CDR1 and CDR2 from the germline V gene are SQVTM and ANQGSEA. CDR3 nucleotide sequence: TGCAGCGCCGCTGGGCCAGGGGGAGGCTACACCTTC. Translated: CSAAGPGGGYTF.

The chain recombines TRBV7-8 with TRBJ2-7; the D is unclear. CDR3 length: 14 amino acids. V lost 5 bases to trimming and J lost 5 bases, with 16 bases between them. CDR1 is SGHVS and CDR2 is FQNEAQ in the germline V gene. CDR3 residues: CASSRGRGKHEQYF. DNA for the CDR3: TGTGCCAGCAGCAGAGGCCGTGGGAAACACGAGCAGTACTTC.

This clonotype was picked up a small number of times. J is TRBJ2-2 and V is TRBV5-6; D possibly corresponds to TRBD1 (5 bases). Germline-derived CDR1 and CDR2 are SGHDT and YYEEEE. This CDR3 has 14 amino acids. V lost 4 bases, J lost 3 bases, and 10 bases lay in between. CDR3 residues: CASSPVGDTGELFF. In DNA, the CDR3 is TGTGCCAGCAGCCCGGTAGGGGACACCGGGGAGCTGTTTTTT.

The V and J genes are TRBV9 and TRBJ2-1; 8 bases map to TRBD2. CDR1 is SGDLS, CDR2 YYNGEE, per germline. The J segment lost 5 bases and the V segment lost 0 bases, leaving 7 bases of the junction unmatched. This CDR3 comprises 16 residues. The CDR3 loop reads CASSVGVTSGNNEQFF. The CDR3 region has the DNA TGTGCCAGCAGCGTAGGCGTAACTAGCGGTAACAATGAGCAGTTCTTC.

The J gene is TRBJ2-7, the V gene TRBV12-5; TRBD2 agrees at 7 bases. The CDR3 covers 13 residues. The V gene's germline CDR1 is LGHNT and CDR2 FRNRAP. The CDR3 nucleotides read TGTGCCAGTCGGCTCGGGGGGTCGGACGAGCAGTACTTC. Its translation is CASRLGGSDEQYF.

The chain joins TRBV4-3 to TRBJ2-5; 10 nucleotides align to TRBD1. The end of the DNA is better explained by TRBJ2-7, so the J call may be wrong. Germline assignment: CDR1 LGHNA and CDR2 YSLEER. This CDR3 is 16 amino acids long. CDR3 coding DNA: TGCGCCAGCAGCCGAGGGCCTGGGACAGGGGCCTACGAGCAGTACTTC. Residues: CASSRGPGTGAYEQYF.

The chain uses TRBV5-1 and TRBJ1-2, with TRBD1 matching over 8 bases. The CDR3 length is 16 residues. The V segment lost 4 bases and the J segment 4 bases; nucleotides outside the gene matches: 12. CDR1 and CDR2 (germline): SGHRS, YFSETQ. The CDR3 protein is CASSAPGQGNTYGYTF. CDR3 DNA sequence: TGCGCCAGCAGCGCACCAGGACAGGGCAACACCTATGGCTACACCTTC.

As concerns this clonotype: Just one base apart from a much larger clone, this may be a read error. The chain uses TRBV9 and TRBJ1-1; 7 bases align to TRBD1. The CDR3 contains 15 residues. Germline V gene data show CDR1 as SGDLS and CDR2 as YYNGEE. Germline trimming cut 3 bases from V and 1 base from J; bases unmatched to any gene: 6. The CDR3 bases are TGTGCCAGCAGCGGCAGACAGGGACGGAACACTGAAGCTTTCTTT. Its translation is CASSGRQGRNTEAFF.

The CDR3 DNA reads TGTGCCAGCAGTTACTCCAGGGTACCTTCGAGCTATGGCTACACCTTC. This encodes CASSYSRVPSSYGYTF. The J gene is TRBJ1-2, the V gene TRBV6-5; TRBD1 is a possible D gene (5 bases). Germline V gene sequence: CDR1 MNHEY, CDR2 SVGAGI. CDR3 length: 16 residues. Between the trimmed V and J ends, which lost 0 bases and 4 bases, there was a span of 15 bases.

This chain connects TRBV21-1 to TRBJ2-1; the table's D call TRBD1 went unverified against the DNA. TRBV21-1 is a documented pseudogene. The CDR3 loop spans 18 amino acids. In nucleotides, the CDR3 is TGTGCCAGCAGCAAATCAGGCCGCTGGGGGTGGCTACAAAATGAGCAGTTCTTC. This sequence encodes CASSKSGRWGWLQNEQFF.

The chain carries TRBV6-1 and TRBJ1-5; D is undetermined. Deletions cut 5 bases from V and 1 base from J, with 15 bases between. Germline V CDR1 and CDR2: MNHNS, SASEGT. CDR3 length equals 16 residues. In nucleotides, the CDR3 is TGTGCCAGCAGTCAAGGCTCCGCATACAGCAATCAGCCCCAGCATTTT. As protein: CASSQGSAYSNQPQHF.

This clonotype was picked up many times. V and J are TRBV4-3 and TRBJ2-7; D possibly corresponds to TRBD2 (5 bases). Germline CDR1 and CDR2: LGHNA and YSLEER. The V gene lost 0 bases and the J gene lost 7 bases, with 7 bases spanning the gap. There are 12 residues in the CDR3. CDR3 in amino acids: CASSQDTGEQYF. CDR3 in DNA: TGCGCCAGCAGCCAAGATACGGGGGAGCAGTACTTC.

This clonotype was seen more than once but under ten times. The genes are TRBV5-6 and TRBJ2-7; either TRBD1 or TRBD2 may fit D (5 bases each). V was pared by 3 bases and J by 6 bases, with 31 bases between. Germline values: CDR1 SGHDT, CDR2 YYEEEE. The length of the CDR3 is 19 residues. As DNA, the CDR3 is TGTGCCAGCAGCTCCGATATCAACCGGGACGGAGTTAGGGCAGGCGAGCAGTACTTC. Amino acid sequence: CASSSDINRDGVRAGEQYF.

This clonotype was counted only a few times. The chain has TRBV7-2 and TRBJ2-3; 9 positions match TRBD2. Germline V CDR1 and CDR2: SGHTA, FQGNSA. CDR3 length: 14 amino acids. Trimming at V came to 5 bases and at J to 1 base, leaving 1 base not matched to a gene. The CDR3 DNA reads TGTGCCAGCAGCCGGACTAGCGGCACAGATACGCAGTATTTT. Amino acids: CASSRTSGTDTQYF. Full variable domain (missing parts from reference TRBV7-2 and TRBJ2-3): GAGVSQSPSNKVTEKGKDVELRCDPISGHTALYWYRQSLGQGLEFLIYFQGNSAPDKSGLPSDRFSAERTGGSVSTLTIQRTQQEDSAVYLCASSRTSGTDTQYFGPGTRLTVL.

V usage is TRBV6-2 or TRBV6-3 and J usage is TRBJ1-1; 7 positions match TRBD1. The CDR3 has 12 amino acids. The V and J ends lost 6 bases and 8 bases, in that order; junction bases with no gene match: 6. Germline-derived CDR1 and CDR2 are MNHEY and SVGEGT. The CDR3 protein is CASSSDRSEAFF. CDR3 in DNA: TGTGCCAGCAGCTCGGACAGGAGCGAAGCTTTCTTT.

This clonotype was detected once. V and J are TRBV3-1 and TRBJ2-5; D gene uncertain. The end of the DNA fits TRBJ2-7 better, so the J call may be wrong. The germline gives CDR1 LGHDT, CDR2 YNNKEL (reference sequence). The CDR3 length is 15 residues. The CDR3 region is CASSQGTGPYYEQYF. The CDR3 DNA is TGTGCCAGCAGCCAGGGAACTGGCCCCTACTACGAGCAGTACTTC.

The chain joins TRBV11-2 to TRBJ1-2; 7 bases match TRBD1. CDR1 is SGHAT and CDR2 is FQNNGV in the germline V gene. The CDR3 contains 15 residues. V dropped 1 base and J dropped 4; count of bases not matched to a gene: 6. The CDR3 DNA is TGTGCCAGCAGCTTAGGAACAGGGGATCGCTATGGCTACACCTTC. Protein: CASSLGTGDRYGYTF.

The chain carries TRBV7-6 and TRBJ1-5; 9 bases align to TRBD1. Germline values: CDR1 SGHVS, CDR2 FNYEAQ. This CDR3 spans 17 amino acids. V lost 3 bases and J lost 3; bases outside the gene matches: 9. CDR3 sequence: CASSFGQGPTTNQPQHF. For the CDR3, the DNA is TGTGCCAGCAGCTTCGGACAGGGGCCTACGACCAATCAGCCCCAGCATTTT.

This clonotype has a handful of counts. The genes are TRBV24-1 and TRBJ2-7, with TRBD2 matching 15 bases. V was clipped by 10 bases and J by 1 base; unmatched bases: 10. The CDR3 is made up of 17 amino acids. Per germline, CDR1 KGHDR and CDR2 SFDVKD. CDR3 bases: TGTGCCACAAACAACCGGACTAGCGGGGGGGAGTCCTACGAGCAGTACTTC. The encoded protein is CATNNRTSGGESYEQYF.

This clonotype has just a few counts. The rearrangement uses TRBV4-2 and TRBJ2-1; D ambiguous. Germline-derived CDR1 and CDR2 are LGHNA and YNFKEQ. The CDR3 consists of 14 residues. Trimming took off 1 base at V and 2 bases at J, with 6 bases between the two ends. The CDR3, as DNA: TGTGCCAGCAGCCAAGTCTTCCCCTACAATGAGCAGTTCTTC. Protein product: CASSQVFPYNEQFF.

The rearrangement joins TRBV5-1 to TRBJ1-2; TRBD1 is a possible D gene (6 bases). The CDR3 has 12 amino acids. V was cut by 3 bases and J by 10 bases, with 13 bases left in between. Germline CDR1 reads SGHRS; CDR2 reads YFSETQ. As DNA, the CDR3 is TGCGCCAGCAGCTCATCAGGGGAGGACTACACCTTC. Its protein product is CASSSSGEDYTF.

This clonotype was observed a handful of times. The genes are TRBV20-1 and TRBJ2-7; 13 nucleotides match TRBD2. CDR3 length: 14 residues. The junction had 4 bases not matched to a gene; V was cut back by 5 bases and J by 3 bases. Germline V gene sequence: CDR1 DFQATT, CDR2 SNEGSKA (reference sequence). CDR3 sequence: CSASWTSGGYEQYF. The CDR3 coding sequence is TGCAGTGCTTCATGGACTAGCGGGGGCTACGAGCAGTACTTC.

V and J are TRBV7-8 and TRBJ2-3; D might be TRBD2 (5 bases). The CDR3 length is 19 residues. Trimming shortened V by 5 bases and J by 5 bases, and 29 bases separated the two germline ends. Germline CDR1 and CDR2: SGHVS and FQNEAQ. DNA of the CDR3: TGTGCCAGCAGCCCCTCCTTAGGTGGTCCGGGAACATCAGAAGATACGCAGTATTTT. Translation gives CASSPSLGGPGTSEDTQYF.

This CDR3 is CASRGALWDIQYF. Here the CDR3 DNA reads TGCGCCAGCCGGGGGGCCTTGTGGGACATTCAGTACTTC. The chain joins TRBV5-1 to TRBJ2-4; D might be TRBD2 (7 bases). Germline V gene sequence: CDR1 SGHRS, CDR2 YFSETQ. The CDR3 sequence is 13 residues long. The V gene lost 7 bases and the J gene lost 8 bases, with 16 bases spanning the gap.

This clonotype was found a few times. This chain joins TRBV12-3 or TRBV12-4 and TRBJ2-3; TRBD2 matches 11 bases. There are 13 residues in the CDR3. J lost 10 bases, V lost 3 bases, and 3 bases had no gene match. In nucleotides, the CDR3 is TGTGCCAGCAGTTTGATAGCGGGAGGGGCGCAGTATTTT. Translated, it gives CASSLIAGGAQYF.

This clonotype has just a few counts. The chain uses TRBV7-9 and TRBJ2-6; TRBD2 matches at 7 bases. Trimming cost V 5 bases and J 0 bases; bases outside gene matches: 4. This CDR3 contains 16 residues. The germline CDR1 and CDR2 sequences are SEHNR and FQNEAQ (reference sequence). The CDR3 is CASSPGTNSGANVLTF. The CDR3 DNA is TGTGCCAGCAGCCCTGGGACTAACTCTGGGGCCAACGTCCTGACTTTC. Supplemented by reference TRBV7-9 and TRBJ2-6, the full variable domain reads DTGVSQNPRHKITKRGQNVTFRCDPISEHNRLYWYRQTLGQGPEFLTYFQNEAQLEKSRLLSDRFSAERPKGSFSTLEIQRTEQGDSAMYLCASSPGTNSGANVLTFGAGSRLTVL.

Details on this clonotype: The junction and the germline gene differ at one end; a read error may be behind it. Here the CDR3 reads CASSPGVYERYF. DNA of the CDR3: TGTGCCAGCAGCCCAGGCGTCTACGAGCGGTACTTC. V gene TRBV6-5 combines with J gene TRBJ2-7; the D is unclear. The CDR3 is 12 residues long. Germline loops: CDR1 MNHEY, CDR2 SVGAGI.

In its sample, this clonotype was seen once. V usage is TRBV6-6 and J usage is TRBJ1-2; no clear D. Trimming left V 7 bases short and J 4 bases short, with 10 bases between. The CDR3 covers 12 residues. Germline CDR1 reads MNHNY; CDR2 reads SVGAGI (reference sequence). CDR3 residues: CASKLKGYGYTF. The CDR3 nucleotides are TGTGCCAGCAAACTAAAGGGCTATGGCTACACCTTC.

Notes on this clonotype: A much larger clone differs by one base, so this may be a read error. The CDR3 protein is CASNDYNEQFF. In nucleotides, the CDR3 is TGTGCCAGCAACGACTACAATGAGCAGTTCTTC. This chain uses TRBV6-2 or TRBV6-3 with TRBJ2-1; D gene uncertain. The CDR3 is made up of 11 amino acids. Germline-derived CDR1 and CDR2 are MNHEY and SVGEGT. Trimming shortened V by 7 bases and J by 3 bases, and 4 bases separated the two germline ends.

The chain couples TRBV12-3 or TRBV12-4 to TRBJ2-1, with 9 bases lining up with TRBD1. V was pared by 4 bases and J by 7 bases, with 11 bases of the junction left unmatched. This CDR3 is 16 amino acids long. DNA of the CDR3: TGTGCCAGCAGTTCTTCCGGGACAGGGAGACGAAATGAGCAGTTCTTC. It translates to CASSSSGTGRRNEQFF.